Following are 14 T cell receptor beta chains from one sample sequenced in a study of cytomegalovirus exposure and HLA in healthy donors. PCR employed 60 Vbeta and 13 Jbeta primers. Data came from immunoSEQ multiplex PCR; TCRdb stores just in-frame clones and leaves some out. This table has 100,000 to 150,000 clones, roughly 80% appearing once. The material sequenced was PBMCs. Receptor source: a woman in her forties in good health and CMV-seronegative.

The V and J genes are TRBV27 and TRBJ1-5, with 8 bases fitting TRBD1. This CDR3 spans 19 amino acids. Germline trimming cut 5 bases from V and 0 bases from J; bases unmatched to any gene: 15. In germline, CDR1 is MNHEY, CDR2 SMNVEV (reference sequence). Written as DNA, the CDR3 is TGTGCCAGCAGTCAGACCGGACAGGGCCTTACTTATAGCAATCAGCCCCAGCATTTT. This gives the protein CASSQTGQGLTYSNQPQHF.

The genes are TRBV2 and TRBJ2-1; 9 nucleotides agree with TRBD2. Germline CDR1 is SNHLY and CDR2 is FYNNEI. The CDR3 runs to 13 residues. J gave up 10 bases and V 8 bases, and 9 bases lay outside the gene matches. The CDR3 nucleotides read TGTGCCAGCTGGACTAGCGCGGCGGGCGAGCAGTTCTTC. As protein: CASWTSAAGEQFF.

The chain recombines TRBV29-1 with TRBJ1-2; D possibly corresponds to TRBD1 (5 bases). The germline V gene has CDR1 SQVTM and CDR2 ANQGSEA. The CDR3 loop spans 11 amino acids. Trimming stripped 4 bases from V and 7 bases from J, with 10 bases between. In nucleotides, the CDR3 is TGCAGCGTTGGAGTCAGGGTTGGCTACACCTTC. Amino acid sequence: CSVGVRVGYTF.

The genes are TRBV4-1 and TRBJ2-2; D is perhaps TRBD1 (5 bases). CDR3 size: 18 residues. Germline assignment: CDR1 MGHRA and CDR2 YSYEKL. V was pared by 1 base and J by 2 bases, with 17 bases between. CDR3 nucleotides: TGCGCCAGCAGCCAAGCGGAACAGGCTCCCGTTAACACCGGGGAGCTGTTTTTT. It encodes CASSQAEQAPVNTGELFF.

CDR3 nucleotide sequence: TGTGCCAGCAGTTTGGGCAGTCGGACTGAAGCTTTCTTT. Translating gives CASSLGSRTEAFF. V is TRBV28 and J is TRBJ1-1; D unclear. CDR1 is MDHEN, CDR2 SYDVKM, per germline. The CDR3 spans 13 residues. V lost 3 bases and J 5 bases, leaving 10 bases between the germline ends.

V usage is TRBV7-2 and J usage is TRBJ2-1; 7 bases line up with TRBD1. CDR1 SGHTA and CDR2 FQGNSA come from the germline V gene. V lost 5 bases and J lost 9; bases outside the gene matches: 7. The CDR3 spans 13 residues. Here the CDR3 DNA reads TGTGCCAGCAGCCTTGACAGGGCTGGTGAGCAGTTCTTC. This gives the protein CASSLDRAGEQFF.

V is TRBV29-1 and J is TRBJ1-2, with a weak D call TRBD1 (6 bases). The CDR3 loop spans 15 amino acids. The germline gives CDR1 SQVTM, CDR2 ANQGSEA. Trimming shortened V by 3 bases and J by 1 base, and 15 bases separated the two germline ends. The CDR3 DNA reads TGCAGCGTTGACGGGACACAGGGATTTAACTATGGCTACACCTTC. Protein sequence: CSVDGTQGFNYGYTF.

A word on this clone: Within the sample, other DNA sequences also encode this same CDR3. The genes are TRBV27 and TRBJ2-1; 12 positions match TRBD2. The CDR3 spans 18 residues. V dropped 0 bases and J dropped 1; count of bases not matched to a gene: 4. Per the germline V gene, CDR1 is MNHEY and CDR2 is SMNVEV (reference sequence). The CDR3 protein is CASSLSLAGGPSYNEQFF. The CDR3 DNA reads TGTGCCAGCAGTTTATCGCTAGCGGGAGGGCCTTCCTACAATGAGCAGTTCTTC.

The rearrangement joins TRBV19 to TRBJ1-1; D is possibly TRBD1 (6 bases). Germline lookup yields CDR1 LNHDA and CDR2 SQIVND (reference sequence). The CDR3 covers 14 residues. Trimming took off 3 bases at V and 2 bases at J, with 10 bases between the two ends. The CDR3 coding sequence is TGTGCCAGTAGTATGGTCAGGGGTAACACTGAAGCTTTCTTT. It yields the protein CASSMVRGNTEAFF.

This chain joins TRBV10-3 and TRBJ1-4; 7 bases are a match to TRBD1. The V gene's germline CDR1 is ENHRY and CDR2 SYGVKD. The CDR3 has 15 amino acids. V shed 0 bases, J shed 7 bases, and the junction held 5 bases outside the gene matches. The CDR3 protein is CAISESTGTGEKLFF. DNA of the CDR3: TGTGCCATCAGTGAGTCGACAGGGACCGGTGAAAAACTGTTTTTT.

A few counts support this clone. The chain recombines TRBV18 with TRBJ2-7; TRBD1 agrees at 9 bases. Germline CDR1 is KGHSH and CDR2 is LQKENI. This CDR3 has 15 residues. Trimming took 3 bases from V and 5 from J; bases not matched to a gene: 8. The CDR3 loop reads CASSPTGGAAHEQYF. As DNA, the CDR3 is TGTGCCAGCTCACCTACAGGGGGCGCAGCCCACGAGCAGTACTTC.

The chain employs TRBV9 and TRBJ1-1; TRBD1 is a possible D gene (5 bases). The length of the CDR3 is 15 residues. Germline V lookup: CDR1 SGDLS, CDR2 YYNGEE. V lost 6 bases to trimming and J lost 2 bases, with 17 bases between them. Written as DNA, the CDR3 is TGTGCCAGCAACGATCGGCAGGGTTTTAACACTGAAGCTTTCTTT. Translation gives CASNDRQGFNTEAFF.

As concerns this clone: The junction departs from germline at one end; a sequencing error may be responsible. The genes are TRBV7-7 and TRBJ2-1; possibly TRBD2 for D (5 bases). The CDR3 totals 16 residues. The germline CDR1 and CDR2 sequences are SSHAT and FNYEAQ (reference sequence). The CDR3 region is CASSLGGGPDQSEQFF. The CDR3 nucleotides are TGTGCTAGCAGCTTAGGTGGAGGCCCCGACCAGAGTGAGCAGTTCTTC.

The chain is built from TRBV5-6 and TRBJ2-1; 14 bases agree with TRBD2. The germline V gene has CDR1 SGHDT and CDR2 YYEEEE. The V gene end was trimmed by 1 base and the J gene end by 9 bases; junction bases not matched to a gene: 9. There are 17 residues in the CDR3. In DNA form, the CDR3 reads TGTGCCAGCAGCTTGTCTCTTACGGGACTAGCGGGAGTTGAGCAGTTCTTC. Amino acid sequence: CASSLSLTGLAGVEQFF.